The source of this T cell receptor (beta chain) is a study of Graves' ophthalmopathy and Graves' hyperthyroidism. RNA transcripts yielded amplified TCR beta CDR3 regions. First-round RT-PCR relied on HTBI primers, and a second-round multiplex PCR came next. TCRdb re-derived calls from the multiplex PCR reads in MiXCR, one entry per CDR3 protein. The sample includes some 200,000 distinct CDR3 sequences, roughly 27% of them seen just once. This clonotype was detected ten times or more. This clonotype originated in a man aged 45-60 years with Graves' ophthalmopathy. Sequenced sample: peripheral blood.

CDR3 region: CASSGRGNTEAFF. As DNA, the CDR3 is TGTGCCAGCAGTGGCAGGGGGAACACTGAAGCTTTCTTT. The chain uses TRBV6-2 or TRBV6-3 and TRBJ1-1, with a possible D match to TRBD1 (6 bases). The CDR3 consists of 13 residues. Trimming stripped 5 bases from V and 1 base from J, with 8 bases between. Per the germline V gene, CDR1 is MNHEY and CDR2 is SVGEGT.